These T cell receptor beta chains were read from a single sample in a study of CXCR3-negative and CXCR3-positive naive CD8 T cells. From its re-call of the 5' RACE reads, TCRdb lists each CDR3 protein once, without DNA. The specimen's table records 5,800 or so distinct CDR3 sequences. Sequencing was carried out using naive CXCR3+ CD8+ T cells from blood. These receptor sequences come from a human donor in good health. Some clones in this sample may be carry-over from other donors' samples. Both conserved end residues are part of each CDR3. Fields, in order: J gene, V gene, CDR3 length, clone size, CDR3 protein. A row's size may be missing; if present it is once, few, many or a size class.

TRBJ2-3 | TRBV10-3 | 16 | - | CAIRQASGGWTDTQYF
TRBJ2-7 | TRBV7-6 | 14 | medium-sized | CASSLGQGPDEQYF
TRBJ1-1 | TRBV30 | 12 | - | CAWSGTNTEAFF
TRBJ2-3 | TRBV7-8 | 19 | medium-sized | CASSAGLAGADTYTDTQYF
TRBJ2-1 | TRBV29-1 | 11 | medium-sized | CSVFLYNEQFF
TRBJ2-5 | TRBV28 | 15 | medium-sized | CASSLWREKQETQYF
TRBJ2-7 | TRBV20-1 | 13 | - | CSARGPDFYEQYF
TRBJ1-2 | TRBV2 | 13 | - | CASSGAISYGYTF
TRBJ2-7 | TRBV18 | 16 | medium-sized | CASSPPDRALTYEQYF
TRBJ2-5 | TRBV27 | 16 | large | CASSTRGSGTPETQYF
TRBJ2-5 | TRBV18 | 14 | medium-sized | CASSTTGYQETQYF
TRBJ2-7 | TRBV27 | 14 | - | CASSLGQRAYEQYF
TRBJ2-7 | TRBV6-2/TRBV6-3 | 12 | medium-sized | CASSSLRPEQYF
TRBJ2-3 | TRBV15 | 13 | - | CATSRVRTDTQYF
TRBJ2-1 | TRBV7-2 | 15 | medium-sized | CASSPRRGEWNEQFF
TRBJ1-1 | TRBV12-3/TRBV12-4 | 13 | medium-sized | CASSRGGNTEAFF
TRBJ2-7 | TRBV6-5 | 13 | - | CASSRGLDYEQYF
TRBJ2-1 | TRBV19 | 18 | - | CASRPSRAGGLAYNEQFF
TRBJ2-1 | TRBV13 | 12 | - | CASSLDWTEQFF
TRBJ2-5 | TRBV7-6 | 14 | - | CASSWTAAGGTQYF
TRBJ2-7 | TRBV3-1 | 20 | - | CASSQDNPLRTSVYSYEQYF
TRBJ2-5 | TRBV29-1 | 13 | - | CSVRGYFQETQYF
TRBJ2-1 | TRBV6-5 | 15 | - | CASSYSGGGYNEQFF
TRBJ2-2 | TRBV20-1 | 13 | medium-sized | CSARTSNTGELFF
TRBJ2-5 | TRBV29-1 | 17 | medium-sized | CSVEEPQGLAGWETQYF
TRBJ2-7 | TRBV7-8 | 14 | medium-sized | CASSLAAPTYEQYF
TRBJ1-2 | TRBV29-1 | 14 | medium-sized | CSVEGLGTRDGYTF
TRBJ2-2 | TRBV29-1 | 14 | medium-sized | CSVDREANTGELFF
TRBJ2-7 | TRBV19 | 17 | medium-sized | CASSMWAGEGSSYEQYF
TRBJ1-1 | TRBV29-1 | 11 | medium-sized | CSDRGNTEAFF
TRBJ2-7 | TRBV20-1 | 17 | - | CSARRERLAIPSYEQYF